The present T cell receptor beta chain was sequenced within a study of identical twins (dated by TCRdb to 2016 to 2017). Broadly, across the study: TCR alpha and beta repertoires from monozygotic twins, unrelated adults of various ages and cord blood were deep-sequenced to test whether fetal clonotypes persist. To rule out contamination, replicate twin experiments were performed at different times with different library preparation protocols. Study-wide findings and limitations: Zero-insertion analyses could be partly confounded by invariant T cells such as MAIT and iNKT, although diverse VJ usage argued against such confounding for most clonotypes. Because the same donors could not be followed over many years, the conclusions depended on cross-sectional statistical analysis. In monozygotic twins, recombination models systematically underestimated out-of-frame TCR alpha sharing, but the models matched the sharing seen between unrelated individuals. Compared with coincidental sharing between unrelated individuals, out-of-frame TCR alpha sequences shared between twins showed an excess of sequences with low generation probability. A weaker excess of twin sharing was found in beta out-of-frame sequences because the signal-to-noise ratio was lowered by fewer shared sequences. Fewer insertions were carried by abundant cord blood beta clonotypes, a similar but weaker trend appeared in young adult naive repertoires, and no such trend appeared in memory repertoires.

Every donor was a healthy Caucasian. Trimmed from V: 2 bases; trimmed from J: 0 bases; junction bases lacking a gene match: 12. Including the terminal cysteine and phenylalanine, the CDR3 comprises 18 residues. Left in the record is the CDR3 DNA by itself, 54 bases read in frame from the first base. CDR1 and CDR2 (SGHDN, FVKESK) derive from the germline V gene. This clonotype was observed a single time. Its antigen is not yet known. The input lacks base qualities; no much larger clone sits a single base away. The library was prepared using 5' RACE. Sequencing instrument: Illumina HiSeq 2000. A universal primer binding site was added through template switching, and the final cDNA carried a unique molecular identifier so that TCR cDNA molecules could be counted accurately. Specific primers in the conserved constant-segment region were used to synthesize first-strand cDNA for TCR alpha and beta chains. To control for contamination, every cDNA library carried two barcodes: a SMART-Mk sample barcode plus Illumina barcodes. Two successive PCR steps introduced TruSeq adapter sequences along with Illumina sample barcodes. The TCR alpha and beta cDNA libraries were sequenced on the Illumina HiSeq platform using custom primers. As for the original processing: MiGEC processed the raw reads to extract unique molecular identifiers, while MiXCR was used to determine the CDR3 positions. Recombination models were inferred per individual with the repgenHMM and IGoR tools using an EM algorithm. Shared clonotypes were analyzed with the tcR package in R, and sharing was normalized by the product of cloneset sizes. To study raw recombination free of thymic and clonal selection effects, out-of-frame nonproductive sequences were analyzed. TCRdb's own reprocessing of the public reads used fastp at Q25 and MiXCR and kept productive beta chains. Every distinct CDR3 protein forms one entry, paired with its most common genes and DNA. The V and J calls, along with clone size, are taken from TCRdb and not from the paper's own processing. The sample table lists roughly 1,500,000 distinct CDR3 sequences, about 31% of them with a count of one. The biggest ten clones account for 0.27% of the sample.

The chain uses TRBV14 and TRBJ2-5; 7 central bases correspond to TRBD1. The sequence was collected from a newborn girl in good health. Sequencing was done on a sample of cord blood. The DNA is TGTGCCAGCAGCCAATTCAGTCCGCACGACAGGGACCAAGAGACCCAGTACTTC. This yields the protein CASSQFSPHDRDQETQYF.